These 25 T cell receptor beta chains share one sample of origin, sequenced in a study of response to subunit inactivated influenza vaccine. One entry per CDR3 protein results from TCRdb running MiXCR on the RT-PCR reads. This sample has more than 400,000 distinct CDR3 sequences, with roughly 9.8% found just once. This sample comprised PBMCs from blood, obtained roughly 46 days after vaccination. All receptors derive from a man aged 50 or older who received an inactivated influenza vaccine.

V is TRBV7-9 and J is TRBJ2-5; D is unclear. The V and J ends lost 5 bases and 1 base respectively, with 11 bases between them. The CDR3 consists of 14 residues. Per germline, CDR1 SEHNR and CDR2 FQNEAQ (reference sequence). CDR3 in DNA: TGTGCCAGCAGCGCCCCCGTGGTCCAAGAGACCCAGTACTTC. Amino acid sequence: CASSAPVVQETQYF.

In its sample, this clonotype was seen many times. The chain employs TRBV13 and TRBJ2-5; unclear D gene. Trimming took off 3 bases at V and 4 bases at J, with 6 bases between the two ends. There are 12 residues in the CDR3. Germline V CDR1 and CDR2: PRHDT, FYEKMQ (reference sequence). In DNA form, the CDR3 reads TGTGCCAGCAGCTTGCGTCTAGAGACCCAGTACTTC. Translation gives CASSLRLETQYF.

J is TRBJ2-3 and V is TRBV7-2, with a weak D call TRBD1 (6 bases). The germline CDR1 and CDR2 sequences are SGHTA and FQGNSA. This CDR3 has 12 amino acids. V lost 4 bases and J lost 6, with 8 bases in between. Written as DNA, the CDR3 is TGTGCCAGCAGCTGGGGGCCGGATACGCAGTATTTT. Protein sequence: CASSWGPDTQYF.

This clonotype was seen ten or more times. The V gene is TRBV20-1, the J gene TRBJ2-7, with a possible D match to TRBD2 (5 bases). The CDR3 runs to 14 residues. With 4 bases removed from V and 0 bases from J, the gap between germline ends came to 13 bases. Germline assignment: CDR1 DFQATT and CDR2 SNEGSKA (reference sequence). As DNA, the CDR3 is TGCAGTGCTATAGCGAACAGACGCTCCTACGAGCAGTACTTC. It codes for CSAIANRRSYEQYF.

The rearrangement joins TRBV20-1 to TRBJ2-3; the D gene is possibly TRBD1 (6 bases). This CDR3 is built from 14 residues. V gave up 3 bases and J gave up 0 bases, with 10 bases separating them. CDR1 and CDR2 (germline): DFQATT, SNEGSKA (reference sequence). The CDR3, as DNA: TGCAGTGCTAGGTCGGACAGAAGCACAGATACGCAGTATTTT. Translation gives CSARSDRSTDTQYF.

This clonotype was seen more than once but under ten times. The V gene is TRBV27, the J gene TRBJ2-7; TRBD1 is a possible D gene (6 bases). Germline CDR1 MNHEY, CDR2 SMNVEV (reference sequence). The CDR3 spans 19 residues. With 3 bases removed from V and 0 bases from J, the gap between germline ends came to 24 bases. The CDR3 DNA is TGTGCCAGCAGTTTTTCCTACATGCCCCTTCGGACAGCCTCCTACGAGCAGTACTTC. Amino acid sequence: CASSFSYMPLRTASYEQYF.

The CDR3: CASSDNYEKLFF. The CDR3 DNA reads as TGTGCCAGCAGCGATAATTATGAAAAACTGTTTTTT. The chain carries TRBV4-2 and TRBJ1-4; no firm D call. Between the trimmed V and J ends, which lost 5 bases and 6 bases, there was a span of 7 bases. The CDR3 extends over 12 amino acids. Germline V gene data show CDR1 as LGHNA and CDR2 as YNFKEQ.

Ten or more counts support this clonotype. The CDR3 is CASSPGYNSPLHF. The CDR3 bases are TGTGCCAGCAGCCCGGGTTATAATTCACCCCTCCACTTT. The genes are TRBV7-2 and TRBJ1-6, with unresolved D. From germline, CDR1 is SGHTA and CDR2 FQGNSA. Trimming took 5 bases from V and 4 from J, leaving 6 bases between them. This CDR3 has 13 amino acids.

The table lists this clonotype with a few counts. The chain employs TRBV6-1 and TRBJ1-5; maybe TRBD1 (6 bases). Trimming shortened V by 6 bases and J by 1 base, and 10 bases separated the two germline ends. The CDR3 covers 14 residues. Germline V gene sequence: CDR1 MNHNS, CDR2 SASEGT. CDR3 DNA: TGTGCCAGCAGGGGGGCAGAGAGCAATCAGCCCCAGCATTTT. This gives the protein CASRGAESNQPQHF.

The chain combines TRBV5-1 with TRBJ2-1; D remains ambiguous. The CDR3 covers 15 residues. Germline CDR1 reads SGHRS; CDR2 reads YFSETQ. Trimming removed 1 base from V and 7 bases from J, with 15 bases in between. The CDR3 region is CASSLSYGLGNEQFF. The CDR3 nucleotides are TGCGCCAGCAGCTTGAGTTATGGGCTAGGGAATGAGCAGTTCTTC.

The V and J genes are TRBV5-1 and TRBJ2-7; 7 bases align to TRBD1. Germline CDR1 reads SGHRS; CDR2 reads YFSETQ. The ends lost 5 bases at V and 3 bases at J; junction bases unmatched: 11. The CDR3 is 15 amino acids. The CDR3 loop reads CASSNIRDSDYEQYF. The CDR3 nucleotides read TGCGCCAGCAGTAACATCCGGGACAGCGACTACGAGCAGTACTTC.

This clonotype showed up just a few times. The V call is TRBV7-6, the J call TRBJ2-2, with 11 nucleotides matching TRBD2. Germline V gene lookup returns CDR1 SGHVS and CDR2 FNYEAQ. The CDR3 runs 18 residues. With V trimmed by 2 bases and J by 0 bases, 5 bases remained unmatched. CDR3 sequence: CASSLISGGASNTGELFF. The CDR3 DNA follows: TGTGCCAGCAGCTTAATTAGCGGGGGGGCCTCGAACACCGGGGAGCTGTTTTTT.

This clonotype appeared a few times. The chain has TRBV7-2 and TRBJ2-2; weak D call: TRBD1 (5 bases). This CDR3 contains 16 residues. Germline V gene sequence: CDR1 SGHTA, CDR2 FQGNSA. Trimming cost V 0 bases and J 3 bases, with 11 bases left between them. The CDR3 region is CASSLAVGRDTGELFF. The CDR3 nucleotides read TGTGCCAGCAGCTTAGCGGTTGGCAGGGACACCGGGGAGCTGTTTTTT.

In this sample, this clonotype turned up a few times. This sequence joins TRBV29-1 and TRBJ2-3; 8 bases match TRBD2. CDR3 length equals 13 residues. Trimming cost V 4 bases and J 4 bases; bases outside gene matches: 4. CDR1 and CDR2 (germline): SQVTM, ANQGSEA. CDR3 sequence reads: CSVVGRAADTQYF. The CDR3 nucleotides are TGCAGCGTTGTCGGGAGGGCCGCAGATACGCAGTATTTT.

The sample holds a few counts of this clonotype. This chain links TRBV7-3 with TRBJ2-1; D might be TRBD1 or TRBD2, each matching 5 bases. V lost 4 bases and J 9 bases, leaving 19 bases between the germline ends. Germline V gives CDR1 SGHTA, CDR2 FQGTGA. This CDR3 contains 15 residues. The CDR3 spells CASSSGRAYAGEQFF. In DNA form, the CDR3 reads TGTGCCAGCAGCTCGGGACGTGCGTACGCGGGTGAGCAGTTCTTC.

This clonotype has more than one count but fewer than ten. The chain has TRBV12-3 or TRBV12-4 and TRBJ1-5; 7 nucleotides line up with TRBD1. V shed 6 bases, J shed 2 bases, and the junction held 7 bases outside the gene matches. CDR3 length: 15 residues. CDR3: CASSNRGWGNQPQHF. Here the CDR3 DNA reads TGTGCCAGCAGCAACAGGGGCTGGGGCAATCAGCCCCAGCATTTT.

This clonotype was counted at least ten times. The chain is built from TRBV4-1 and TRBJ1-2; D not certain. CDR3 length equals 16 residues. Germline CDR1 reads MGHRA; CDR2 reads YSYEKL. Trimming removed 1 base from V and 0 bases from J, with 12 bases in between. The chain's CDR3 is CASSQANRQANYGYTF. Here the CDR3 DNA reads TGCGCCAGCAGCCAAGCTAACAGACAAGCTAACTATGGCTACACCTTC.

This clonotype occurred a few times. This chain uses TRBV27 with TRBJ2-7; 10 bases are shared with TRBD2. The CDR3 has 16 amino acids. The V gene's germline CDR1 is MNHEY and CDR2 SMNVEV (reference sequence). V lost 2 bases to trimming and J lost 1 base; unmatched junction nucleotides: 5. Here the CDR3 reads CASSLATSGLSYEQYF. The CDR3 DNA reads as TGTGCCAGCAGTTTAGCGACTAGCGGGTTGTCCTACGAGCAGTACTTC.

This clonotype was detected only a few times. The chain links TRBV12-3 or TRBV12-4 to TRBJ2-1; TRBD2 aligns across 7 bases. The CDR3 is made up of 13 amino acids. Trimming took 2 bases from V and 15 from J; bases not matched to a gene: 10. The CDR3 region has the DNA TGTGCCAGCAGTTTAAAGGGAGGGAAAGCCCCGTTCTTC. Encoded protein: CASSLKGGKAPFF.

This clonotype was found many times. The gene calls are TRBV20-1 and TRBJ2-1; 14 nucleotides line up with TRBD2. This CDR3 has 14 residues. Germline-derived CDR1 and CDR2 are DFQATT and SNEGSKA (reference sequence). The ends lost 5 bases at V and 6 bases at J; junction bases unmatched: 3. CDR3 DNA: TGCAGTGCTCGAGGACTAGCGGGGGGCAATGAGCAGTTCTTC. Translating it yields CSARGLAGGNEQFF.

This clonotype was counted ten times or more. The gene calls are TRBV12-3 or TRBV12-4 and TRBJ2-7, with unresolved D. The CDR3 consists of 11 residues. Trimming took 5 bases from V and 6 from J, leaving 8 bases between them. The CDR3 sequence is CASSRVGEQYF. The CDR3 bases are TGTGCCAGCAGTCGTGTGGGCGAGCAGTACTTC.

Of note for this clonotype: A much larger clone lies one base from this, so it may be a read error. This chain joins TRBV5-1 and TRBJ2-7; TRBD2 aligns across 7 bases. The V segment lost 1 base and the J segment 3 bases; nucleotides outside the gene matches: 7. This CDR3 is 15 amino acids long. CDR1 and CDR2 (germline): SGHRS, YFSETQ. The CDR3 spells CASSLSGPGGYEQYF. The DNA of the CDR3 is TGCGCCAGCAGCTTGTCGGGGCCGGGAGGCTACGAGCAGTACTTC.

The chain combines TRBV11-2 with TRBJ2-1, with 10 bases fitting TRBD2. The germline gives CDR1 SGHAT, CDR2 FQNNGV. This CDR3 contains 15 residues. V was clipped by 3 bases and J by 12 bases; unmatched bases: 11. The CDR3 reads CASSLDSGGPGGQFF. The CDR3 nucleotides read TGTGCCAGCAGCTTGGATAGCGGGGGGCCGGGGGGGCAGTTCTTC.

This clonotype was seen only a few times. For the CDR3, the DNA is TGTGCCAGCAGCCTCGACAATAACGAGCAGTACTTC. Residues: CASSLDNNEQYF. The chain couples TRBV7-9 to TRBJ2-7; D gene ambiguous. V was cut by 5 bases and J by 5 bases, with 10 bases left in between. Germline CDR1 reads SEHNR; CDR2 reads FQNEAQ (reference sequence). The CDR3 length is 12 residues.

V usage is TRBV4-1 and J usage is TRBJ1-5; D is unresolved. The CDR3 has 14 amino acids. V lost 5 bases, J lost 5 bases, and 13 bases lay in between. Germline V gene sequence: CDR1 MGHRA, CDR2 YSYEKL. The CDR3 DNA is TGCGCCAGCAGCTCGCCGGGGAATTATCAGCCCCAGCATTTT. This gives the protein CASSSPGNYQPQHF.